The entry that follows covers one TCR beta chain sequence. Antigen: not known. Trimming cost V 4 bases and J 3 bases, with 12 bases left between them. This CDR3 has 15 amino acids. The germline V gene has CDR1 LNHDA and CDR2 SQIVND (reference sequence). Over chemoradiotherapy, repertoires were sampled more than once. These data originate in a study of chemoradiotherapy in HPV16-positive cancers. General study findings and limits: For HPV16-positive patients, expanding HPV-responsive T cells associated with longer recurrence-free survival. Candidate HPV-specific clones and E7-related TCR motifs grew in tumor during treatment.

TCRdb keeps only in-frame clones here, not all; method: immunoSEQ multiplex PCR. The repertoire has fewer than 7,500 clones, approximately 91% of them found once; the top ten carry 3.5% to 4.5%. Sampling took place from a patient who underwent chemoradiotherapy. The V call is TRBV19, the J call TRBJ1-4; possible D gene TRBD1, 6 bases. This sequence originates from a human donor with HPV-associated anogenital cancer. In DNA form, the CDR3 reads TGTGCCAGTAGTAAGCCGGGGGCGGCTAATGAAAAACTGTTTTTT. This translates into CASSKPGAANEKLFF.